This TCR beta chain came from a study of T-cell reconstitution after alpha-beta-depleted transplantation in children. Germline V gives CDR1 SQVTM, CDR2 ANQGSEA. This CDR3 has 12 residues. Deletions cut 2 bases from V and 8 bases from J, with 12 bases between. Unique molecular identifiers were incorporated into the prepared TCRbeta library. TCRdb used MiXCR to reprocess the PCR reads, holding one entry per CDR3 protein. Of around 200,000 distinct CDR3 sequences detected, about 9.2% appear once; the ten largest clones hold over 5%. At least ten counts were recorded for this clonotype. This chain joins TRBV29-1 and TRBJ1-2, with TRBD1 as a possible D gene (5 bases). This sample comprised PBMCs from the stem cell graft donor, obtained from the stem cell graft. The clonotype was recovered from a human donor who donated a stem cell graft to a child with acute lymphoblastic leukemia. CDR3 sequence (DNA): TGCAGCGTTGAACCGGCAGGGCAAGGCTACACCTTC. Its translation is CSVEPAGQGYTF.